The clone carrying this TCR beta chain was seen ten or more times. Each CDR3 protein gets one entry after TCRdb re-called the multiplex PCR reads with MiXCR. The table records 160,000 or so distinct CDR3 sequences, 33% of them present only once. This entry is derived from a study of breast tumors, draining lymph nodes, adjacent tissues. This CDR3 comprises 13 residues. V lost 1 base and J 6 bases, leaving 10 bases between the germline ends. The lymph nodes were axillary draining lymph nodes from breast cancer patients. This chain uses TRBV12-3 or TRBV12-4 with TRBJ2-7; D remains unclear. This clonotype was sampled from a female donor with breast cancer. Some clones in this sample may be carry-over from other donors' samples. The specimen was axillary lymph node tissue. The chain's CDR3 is CASSLVSPSEQYF. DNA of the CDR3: TGTGCCAGCAGTTTAGTATCGCCTTCCGAGCAGTACTTC.